The clone carrying this T cell receptor (beta chain) was detected a few times. Antigen: not known. The germline CDR1 and CDR2 sequences are DFQATT and SNEGSKA (reference sequence). V gave up 1 base and J gave up 0 bases, with 9 bases separating them. The length of the CDR3 is 14 residues. Making use of molecular barcodes, quantitative 5'-RACE generated TCR beta libraries. Each CDR3 protein is one row after TCRdb ran MiXCR on the 5' RACE reads. The table includes roughly 670,000 distinct CDR3 sequences, 19% detected once. This entry belongs to a study of CD8 T cells in ankylosing spondylitis. General study findings and limits: A motif in TCR beta, a set of roughly eight highly homologous variants, appeared characteristic of ankylosing spondylitis blood.

The sample comprised blood, either unsorted or a sorted T cell fraction (not recorded which). This receptor was taken from a male donor with ankylosing spondylitis. V gene TRBV20-1 combines with J gene TRBJ1-1; TRBD1 might be the D (5 bases). For the CDR3, the DNA is TGCAGTGCTAGAGTTGGGGCAATGAACACTGAAGCTTTCTTT. Translation gives CSARVGAMNTEAFF.